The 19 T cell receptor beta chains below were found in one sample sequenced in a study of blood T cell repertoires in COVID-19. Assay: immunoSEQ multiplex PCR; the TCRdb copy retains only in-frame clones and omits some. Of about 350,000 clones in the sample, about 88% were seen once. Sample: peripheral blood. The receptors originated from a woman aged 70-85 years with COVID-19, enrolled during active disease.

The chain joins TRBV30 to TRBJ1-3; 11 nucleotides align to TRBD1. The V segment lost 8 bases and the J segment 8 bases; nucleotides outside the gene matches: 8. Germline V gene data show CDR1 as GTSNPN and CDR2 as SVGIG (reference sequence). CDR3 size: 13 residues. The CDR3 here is CARRDRGWDTIYF. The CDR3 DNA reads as TGTGCCCGTCGGGACAGGGGGTGGGACACCATATATTTT. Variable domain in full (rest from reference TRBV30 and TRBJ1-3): SQTIHQWPATLVQPVGSPLSLECTVEGTSNPNLYWYRQAAGRGLQLLFYSVGIGQISSEVPQNLSASRPQDRQFILSSKKLLLSDSGFYLCARRDRGWDTIYFGEGSWLTVV.

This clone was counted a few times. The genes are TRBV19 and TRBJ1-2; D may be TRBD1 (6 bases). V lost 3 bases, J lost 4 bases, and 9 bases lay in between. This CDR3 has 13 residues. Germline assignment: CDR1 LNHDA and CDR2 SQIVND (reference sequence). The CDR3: CASSMGGGYGYTF. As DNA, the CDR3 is TGTGCCAGTAGTATGGGAGGGGGCTATGGCTACACCTTC.

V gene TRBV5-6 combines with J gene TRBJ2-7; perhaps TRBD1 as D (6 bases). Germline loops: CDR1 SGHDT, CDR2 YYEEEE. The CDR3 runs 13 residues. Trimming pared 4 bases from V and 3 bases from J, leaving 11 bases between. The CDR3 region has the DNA TGTGCCAGCAGCAAAGCAGGGGACTACGAGCAGTACTTC. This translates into CASSKAGDYEQYF.

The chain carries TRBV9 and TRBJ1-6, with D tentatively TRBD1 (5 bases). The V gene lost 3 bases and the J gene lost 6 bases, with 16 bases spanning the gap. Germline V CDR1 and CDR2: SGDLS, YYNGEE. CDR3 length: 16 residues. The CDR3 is CASSAGTGLGNSPLHF. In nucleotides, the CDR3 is TGTGCCAGCAGCGCCGGGACGGGACTTGGTAATTCACCCCTCCACTTT. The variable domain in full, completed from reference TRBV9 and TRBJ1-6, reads DSGVTQTPKHLITATGQRVTLRCSPRSGDLSVYWYQQSLDQGLQFLIQYYNGEERAKGNILERFSAQQFPDLHSELNLSSLELGDSALYFCASSAGTGLGNSPLHFGNGTRLTVT.

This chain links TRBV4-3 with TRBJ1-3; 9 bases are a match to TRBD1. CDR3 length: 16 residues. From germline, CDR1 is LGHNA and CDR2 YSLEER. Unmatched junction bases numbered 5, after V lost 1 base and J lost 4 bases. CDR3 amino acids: CASSQGGTGRGNTIYF. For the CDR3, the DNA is TGCGCCAGCAGCCAAGGAGGGACAGGGAGGGGAAACACCATATATTTT.

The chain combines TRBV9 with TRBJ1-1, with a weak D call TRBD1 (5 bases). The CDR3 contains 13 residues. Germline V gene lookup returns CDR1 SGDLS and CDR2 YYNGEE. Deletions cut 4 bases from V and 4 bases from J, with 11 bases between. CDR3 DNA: TGTGCCAGCAGCCTGGGGCTGAGCACTGAAGCTTTCTTT. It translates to CASSLGLSTEAFF.

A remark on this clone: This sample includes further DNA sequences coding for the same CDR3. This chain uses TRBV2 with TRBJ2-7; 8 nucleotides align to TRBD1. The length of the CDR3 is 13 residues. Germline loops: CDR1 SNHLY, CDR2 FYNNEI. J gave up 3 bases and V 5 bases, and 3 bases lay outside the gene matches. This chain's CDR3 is CASSQGQGYEQYF. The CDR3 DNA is TGTGCCAGCAGTCAAGGACAGGGCTACGAGCAGTACTTC.

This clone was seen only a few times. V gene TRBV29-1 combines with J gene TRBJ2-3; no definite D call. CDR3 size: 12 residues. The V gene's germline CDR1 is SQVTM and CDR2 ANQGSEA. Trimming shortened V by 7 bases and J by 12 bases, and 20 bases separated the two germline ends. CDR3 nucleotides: TGCAGCGCCGAAACAACGAGGAGCCACCAGTATTTT. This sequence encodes CSAETTRSHQYF.

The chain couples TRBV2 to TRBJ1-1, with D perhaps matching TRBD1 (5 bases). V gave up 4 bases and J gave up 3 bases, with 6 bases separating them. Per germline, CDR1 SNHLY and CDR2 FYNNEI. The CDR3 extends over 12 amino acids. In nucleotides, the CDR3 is TGTGCCAGCAGTGGACAGCACACTGAAGCTTTCTTT. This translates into CASSGQHTEAFF.

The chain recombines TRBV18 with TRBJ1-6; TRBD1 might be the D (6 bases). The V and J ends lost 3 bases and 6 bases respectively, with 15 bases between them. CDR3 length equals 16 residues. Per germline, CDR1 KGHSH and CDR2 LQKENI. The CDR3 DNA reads TGTGCCAGCTCACCGTCAAACACAGGGATTAATTCACCCCTCCACTTT. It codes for CASSPSNTGINSPLHF.

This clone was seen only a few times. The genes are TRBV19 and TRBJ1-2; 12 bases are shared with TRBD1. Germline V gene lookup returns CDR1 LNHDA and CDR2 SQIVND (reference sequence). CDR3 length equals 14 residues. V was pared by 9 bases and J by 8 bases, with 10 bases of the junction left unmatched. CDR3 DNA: TGTGCCAGCGACGGGACAGGGGGCACGTGGGGCTACACCTTC. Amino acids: CASDGTGGTWGYTF.

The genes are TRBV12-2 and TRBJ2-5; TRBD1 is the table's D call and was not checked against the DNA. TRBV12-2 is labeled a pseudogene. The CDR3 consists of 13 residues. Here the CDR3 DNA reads TGTGCTCTTTCACCACACAGGGAGACGACCCAGTACTTC. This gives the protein CALSPHRETTQYF.

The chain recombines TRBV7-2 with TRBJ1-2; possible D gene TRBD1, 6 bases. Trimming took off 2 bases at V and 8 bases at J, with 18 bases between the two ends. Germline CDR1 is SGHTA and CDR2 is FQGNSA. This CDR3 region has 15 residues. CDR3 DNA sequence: TGTGCCAGCAGCTTAATAACAGGGACCCCTTTGGGCTACACCTTC. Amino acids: CASSLITGTPLGYTF.

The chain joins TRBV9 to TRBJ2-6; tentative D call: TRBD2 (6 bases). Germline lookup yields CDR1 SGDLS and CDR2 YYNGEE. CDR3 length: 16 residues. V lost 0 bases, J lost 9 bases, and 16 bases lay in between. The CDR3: CASSVATRQGGNVLTF. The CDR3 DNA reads TGTGCCAGCAGCGTAGCTACAAGGCAGGGAGGCAACGTCCTGACTTTC.

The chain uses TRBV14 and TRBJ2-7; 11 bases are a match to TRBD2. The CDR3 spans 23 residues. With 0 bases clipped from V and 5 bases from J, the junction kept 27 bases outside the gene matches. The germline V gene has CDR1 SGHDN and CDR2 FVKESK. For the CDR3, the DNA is TGTGCCAGCAGCCAAGATTATCCACTCAGGGGTCGTACTAGCGGGGGCCTTCGGAACGAGCAGTACTTC. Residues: CASSQDYPLRGRTSGGLRNEQYF.

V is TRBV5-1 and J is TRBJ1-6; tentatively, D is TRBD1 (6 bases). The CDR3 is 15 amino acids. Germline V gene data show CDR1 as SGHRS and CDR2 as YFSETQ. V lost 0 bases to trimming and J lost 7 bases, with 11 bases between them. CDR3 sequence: CASSLGQVGNSPLHF. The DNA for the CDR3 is TGCGCCAGCAGCTTGGGACAGGTGGGCAATTCACCCCTCCACTTT.

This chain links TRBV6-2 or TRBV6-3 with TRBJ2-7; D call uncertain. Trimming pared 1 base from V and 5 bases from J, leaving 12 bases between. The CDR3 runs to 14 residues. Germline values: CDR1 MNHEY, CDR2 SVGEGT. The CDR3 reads CASSYFSISDEQYF. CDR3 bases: TGTGCCAGCAGTTACTTTTCCATCAGTGACGAGCAGTACTTC.

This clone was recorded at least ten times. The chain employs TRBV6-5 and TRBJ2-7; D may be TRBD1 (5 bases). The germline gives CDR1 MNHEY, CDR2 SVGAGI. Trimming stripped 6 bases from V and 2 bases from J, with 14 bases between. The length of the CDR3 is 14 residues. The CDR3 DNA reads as TGTGCCAGCAGACCCCATCAGGGTCCCTACGAGCAGTACTTC. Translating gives CASRPHQGPYEQYF.

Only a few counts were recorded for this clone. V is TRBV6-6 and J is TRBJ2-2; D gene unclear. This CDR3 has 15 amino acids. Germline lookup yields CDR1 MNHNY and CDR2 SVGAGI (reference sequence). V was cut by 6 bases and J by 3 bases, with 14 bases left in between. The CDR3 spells CASSRVQPDTGELFF. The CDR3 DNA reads TGTGCCAGCAGCCGTGTGCAACCGGACACCGGGGAGCTGTTTTTT.